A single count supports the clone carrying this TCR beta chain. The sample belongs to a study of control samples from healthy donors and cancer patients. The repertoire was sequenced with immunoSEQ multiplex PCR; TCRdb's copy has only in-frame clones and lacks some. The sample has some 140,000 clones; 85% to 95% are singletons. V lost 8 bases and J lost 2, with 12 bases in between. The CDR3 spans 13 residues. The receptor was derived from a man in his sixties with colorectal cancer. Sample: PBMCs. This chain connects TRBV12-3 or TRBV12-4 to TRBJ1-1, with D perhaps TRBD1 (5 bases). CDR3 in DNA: TGTGCCAGCCTCCAGGGACCAAACACTGAAGCTTTCTTT. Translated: CASLQGPNTEAFF.